These T cell receptor beta chains were read from a single sample in a study of blood T cell repertoires in COVID-19. Libraries were prepared by immunoSEQ multiplex PCR; TCRdb keeps only in-frame clonotypes and omits some of them. The sample yields about 180,000 clones, about 86% seen once. Specimen: peripheral blood. All receptors come from a woman aged 70 to 79 with COVID-19, enrolled during active disease. CDR3s leave out the opening cysteine and the closing phenylalanine or tryptophan. Rows may omit the clone size; those that give it use once, few, many or a size class.

cdr3_length: 9
j_call: TRBJ2-7
clone_size: .
v_call: TRBV30
cdr3_aa: AWRHSDEQY

cdr3_length: 10
j_call: TRBJ1-1
clone_size: .
v_call: TRBV29-1
cdr3_aa: SVKTGGPEAF

cdr3_length: 12
j_call: TRBJ2-3
clone_size: .
v_call: TRBV5-1
cdr3_aa: ASRIQGAGDTQY

cdr3_length: 13
j_call: TRBJ1-5
clone_size: .
v_call: TRBV2
cdr3_aa: ASRSNRDSNQPQH

cdr3_length: 9
j_call: TRBJ2-4
clone_size: .
v_call: TRBV30
cdr3_aa: AWSARSAQY

cdr3_length: 12
j_call: TRBJ2-5
clone_size: .
v_call: TRBV10-3
cdr3_aa: AISGLAGEETQY

cdr3_length: 13
j_call: TRBJ1-6
clone_size: once
v_call: TRBV19
cdr3_aa: ASSIRTSYNSPLH

cdr3_length: 10
j_call: TRBJ2-7
clone_size: .
v_call: TRBV7-2
cdr3_aa: ASSPNTGEQY

cdr3_length: 13
j_call: TRBJ1-1
clone_size: few
v_call: TRBV19
cdr3_aa: ASSIKDRGVAEAF

cdr3_length: 14
j_call: TRBJ2-3
clone_size: .
v_call: TRBV11-3
cdr3_aa: ASSLGLAGRADTQY

cdr3_length: 12
j_call: TRBJ2-7
clone_size: few
v_call: TRBV5-6
cdr3_aa: ASSRTGPAYEQY

cdr3_length: 12
j_call: TRBJ2-7
clone_size: .
v_call: TRBV28
cdr3_aa: ASSFQGRGYEQY

cdr3_length: 13
j_call: TRBJ2-5
clone_size: .
v_call: TRBV14
cdr3_aa: ASSFDRGAQETQY

cdr3_length: 14
j_call: TRBJ2-1
clone_size: .
v_call: TRBV7-3
cdr3_aa: ASSLMHSLRGNEQF

cdr3_length: 13
j_call: TRBJ2-1
clone_size: once
v_call: TRBV20-1
cdr3_aa: SASSGFEGYNEQF

cdr3_length: 17
j_call: TRBJ2-1
clone_size: .
v_call: TRBV27
cdr3_aa: ASSLTPFHSGSSYNEQF

cdr3_length: 10
j_call: TRBJ1-2
clone_size: once
v_call: TRBV12-3/TRBV12-4
cdr3_aa: ASSFPGLSYT

cdr3_length: 15
j_call: TRBJ2-1
clone_size: .
v_call: TRBV5-1
cdr3_aa: ASSLAALGLKNNEQF

cdr3_length: 13
j_call: TRBJ1-2
clone_size: .
v_call: TRBV21-1
cdr3_aa: ASSKGHRRKYGYT

cdr3_length: 12
j_call: TRBJ1-3
clone_size: .
v_call: TRBV6-5
cdr3_aa: ASTIRGGGNTIY

cdr3_length: 14
j_call: TRBJ2-3
clone_size: .
v_call: TRBV9
cdr3_aa: ASSVVGQQITDTQY

cdr3_length: 9
j_call: TRBJ2-3
clone_size: .
v_call: TRBV7-8
cdr3_aa: ASSPRDTQY